This T cell receptor beta chain was recorded in a study of T cell changes during pregnancy in multiple sclerosis. With 2 bases clipped from V and 4 bases from J, the junction kept 4 bases outside the gene matches. The CDR3 extends over 15 amino acids. CDR1 SEHNR and CDR2 FQNEAQ come from the germline V gene (reference sequence). Some clones are missing from TCRdb's copy, which holds only in-frame ones; the method was immunoSEQ multiplex PCR. The sample gives around 77,000 clones, around 92% of which show up once; roughly 0.7% is in the top ten. The V call is TRBV7-9, the J call TRBJ2-3; TRBD2 aligns across 9 bases. The clonotype comes from a female donor in good health, enrolled as a control in a pregnancy study. This sample comprised peripheral blood, obtained in the third trimester of pregnancy. This CDR3 is CASSLSAGGADTQYF. CDR3 nucleotide sequence: TGTGCCAGCAGCTTATCGGCGGGAGGGGCAGATACGCAGTATTTT.